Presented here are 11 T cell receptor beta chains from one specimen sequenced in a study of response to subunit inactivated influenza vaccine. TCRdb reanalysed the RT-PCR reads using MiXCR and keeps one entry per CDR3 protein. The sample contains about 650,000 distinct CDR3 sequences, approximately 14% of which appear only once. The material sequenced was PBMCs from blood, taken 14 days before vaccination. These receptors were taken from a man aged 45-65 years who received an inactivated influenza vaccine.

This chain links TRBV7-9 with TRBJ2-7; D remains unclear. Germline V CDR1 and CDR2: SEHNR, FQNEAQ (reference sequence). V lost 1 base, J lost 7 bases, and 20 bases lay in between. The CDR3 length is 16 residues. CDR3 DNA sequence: TGTGCCAGCAGCTTAGATGCCTTCTCCTACTTGGGGGAGCAGTACTTC. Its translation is CASSLDAFSYLGEQYF.

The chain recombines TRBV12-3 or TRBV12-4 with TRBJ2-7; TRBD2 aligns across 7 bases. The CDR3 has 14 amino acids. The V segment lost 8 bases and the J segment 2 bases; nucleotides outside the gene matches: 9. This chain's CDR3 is CASSGGLSTYEQYF. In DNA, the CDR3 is TGTGCCAGCTCCGGGGGACTAAGTACCTACGAGCAGTACTTC.

DNA for the CDR3: TGTGCCAGCAGCTTGGACTGGCAAGAGACCCAGTACTTC. This gives the protein CASSLDWQETQYF. The genes are TRBV5-5 and TRBJ2-5, with D uncertain. The CDR3 contains 13 residues. V was clipped by 0 bases and J by 2 bases, with 5 bases between them. Germline CDR1 is SGHKS and CDR2 is YYEKEE (reference sequence).

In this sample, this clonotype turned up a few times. The CDR3 loop reads CASSPYGPTGELFF. The CDR3 coding sequence is TGTGCCAGCAGTCCATACGGCCCAACCGGGGAGCTGTTTTTT. J is TRBJ2-2 and V is TRBV27; D remains ambiguous. The CDR3 is 14 amino acids. V was pared by 5 bases and J by 5 bases, with 12 bases between. Germline CDR1 is MNHEY and CDR2 is SMNVEV (reference sequence).

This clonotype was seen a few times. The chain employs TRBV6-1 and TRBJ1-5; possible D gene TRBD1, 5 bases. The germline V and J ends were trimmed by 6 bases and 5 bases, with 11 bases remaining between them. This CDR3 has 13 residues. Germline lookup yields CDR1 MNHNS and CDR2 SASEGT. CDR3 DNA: TGTGCCAGCAGAGAATTGACAGATCAGCCCCAGCATTTT. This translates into CASRELTDQPQHF.

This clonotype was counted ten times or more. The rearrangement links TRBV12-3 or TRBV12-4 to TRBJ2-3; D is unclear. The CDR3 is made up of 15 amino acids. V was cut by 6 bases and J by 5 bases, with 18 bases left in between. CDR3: CASSLTAVLGDTQYF. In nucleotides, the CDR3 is TGTGCCAGCAGCTTAACGGCCGTACTTGGAGATACGCAGTATTTT.

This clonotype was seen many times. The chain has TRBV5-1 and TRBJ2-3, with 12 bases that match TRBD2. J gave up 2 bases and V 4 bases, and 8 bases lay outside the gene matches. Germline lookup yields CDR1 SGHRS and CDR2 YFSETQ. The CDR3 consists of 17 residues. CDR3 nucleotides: TGCGCCAGCAGCAAAGGACTAGCGGGGACCTACACAGATACGCAGTATTTT. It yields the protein CASSKGLAGTYTDTQYF.

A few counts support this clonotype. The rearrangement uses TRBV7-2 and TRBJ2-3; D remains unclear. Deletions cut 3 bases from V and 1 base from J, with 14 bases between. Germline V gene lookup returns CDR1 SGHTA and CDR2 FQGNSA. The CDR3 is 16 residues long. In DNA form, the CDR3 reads TGTGCCAGCAGCTTTATTAGGTCTGGGGGCACAGATACGCAGTATTTT. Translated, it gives CASSFIRSGGTDTQYF.

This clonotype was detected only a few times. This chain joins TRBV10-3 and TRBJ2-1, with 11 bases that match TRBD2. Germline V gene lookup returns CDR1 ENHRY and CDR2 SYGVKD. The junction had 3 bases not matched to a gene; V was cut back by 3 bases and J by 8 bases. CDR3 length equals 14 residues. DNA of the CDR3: TGTGCCATCAGTGATAGCGGGGGGGCGTATGAGCAGTTCTTC. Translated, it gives CAISDSGGAYEQFF.

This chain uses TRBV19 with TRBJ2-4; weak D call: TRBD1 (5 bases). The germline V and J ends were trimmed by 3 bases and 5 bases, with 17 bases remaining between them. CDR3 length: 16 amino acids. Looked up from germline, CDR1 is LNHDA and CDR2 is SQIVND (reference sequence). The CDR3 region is CASSISWAKGQNIQYF. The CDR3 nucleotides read TGTGCCAGTAGTATCTCCTGGGCCAAGGGGCAAAACATTCAGTACTTC.

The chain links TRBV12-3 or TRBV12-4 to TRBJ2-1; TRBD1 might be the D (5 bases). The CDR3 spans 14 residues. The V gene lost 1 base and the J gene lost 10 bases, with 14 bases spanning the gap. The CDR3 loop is CASSLGTSPGEQFF. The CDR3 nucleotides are TGTGCCAGCAGTTTAGGGACATCCCCCGGGGAGCAGTTCTTC.